Presented here are 27 T cell receptor beta chains from one specimen sequenced in a study of cytomegalovirus exposure and HLA in healthy donors. The primer mix had 60 Vbeta and 13 Jbeta primers. Assay: immunoSEQ multiplex PCR; the TCRdb copy retains only in-frame clones and omits some. In the table there are some 130,000 clones, about 87% of which are singletons. Material: PBMCs. The source is a woman aged 25-40 years in good health and CMV-seronegative.

The rearrangement uses TRBV5-1 and TRBJ1-5, with D possibly matching TRBD1 (5 bases). Trimming left V 0 bases short and J 2 bases short, with 9 bases between. The CDR3 totals 15 residues. CDR1 SGHRS and CDR2 YFSETQ come from the germline V gene. The CDR3 DNA follows: TGCGCCAGCAGCTTGGGTGGGGCGGGCAATCAGCCCCAGCATTTT. Its translation is CASSLGGAGNQPQHF.

This chain links TRBV4-1 with TRBJ2-5; D possibly corresponds to TRBD1 (5 bases). CDR3 length: 15 residues. Germline CDR1 is MGHRA and CDR2 is YSYEKL. Trimming left V 0 bases short and J 0 bases short, with 8 bases between. The CDR3 loop is CASSQESRDQETQYF. In nucleotides, the CDR3 is TGCGCCAGCAGCCAAGAATCCAGGGACCAAGAGACCCAGTACTTC.

The chain employs TRBV5-1 and TRBJ2-5, with TRBD2 matching 16 bases. Germline values: CDR1 SGHRS, CDR2 YFSETQ. With V trimmed by 0 bases and J by 4 bases, 12 bases remained unmatched. The CDR3 spans 20 residues. CDR3 sequence (DNA): TGCGCCAGCAGCTTGGCCTCCGGGACTAGCGGGAGGGCCTTTAGAGAGACCCAGTACTTC. This codes for CASSLASGTSGRAFRETQYF.

V usage is TRBV27 and J usage is TRBJ2-7, with 7 bases that match TRBD1. CDR1 and CDR2 from the germline V gene are MNHEY and SMNVEV (reference sequence). Trimming took 5 bases from V and 2 from J; bases not matched to a gene: 9. The CDR3 is 15 residues long. The CDR3 DNA sequence: TGTGCCAGCAGTGCCCGGGACAGTGGAGCCTACGAGCAGTACTTC. Its translation: CASSARDSGAYEQYF.

The count of this clone is one. The chain has TRBV29-1 and TRBJ2-3; 12 positions match TRBD1. The V gene end was trimmed by 4 bases and the J gene end by 2 bases; junction bases not matched to a gene: 10. CDR1 and CDR2 (germline): SQVTM, ANQGSEA. The CDR3 spans 17 residues. In DNA form, the CDR3 reads TGCAGCGTTGCTCCGGGACAGGGGGCGATTTTCACAGATACGCAGTATTTT. It codes for CSVAPGQGAIFTDTQYF.

The chain has TRBV27 and TRBJ2-5, with 7 bases identical to TRBD1. J was trimmed by 5 bases and V by 5 bases; bases with no gene match: 5. Germline V lookup: CDR1 MNHEY, CDR2 SMNVEV (reference sequence). CDR3 length: 13 residues. CDR3 sequence (DNA): TGTGCCAGCAGTCTTACAGGGGTGGAGACCCAGTACTTC. The encoded protein is CASSLTGVETQYF.

The table lists this clone with a count of one. The genes are TRBV5-1 and TRBJ1-5, with 9 bases lining up with TRBD1. The CDR3 is made up of 15 amino acids. Germline assignment: CDR1 SGHRS and CDR2 YFSETQ. The V and J ends lost 2 bases and 1 base, in that order; junction bases with no gene match: 1. CDR3 loop: CASSLQGASNQPQHF. In DNA, the CDR3 is TGCGCCAGCAGCTTACAGGGGGCGAGCAATCAGCCCCAGCATTTT.

The sample holds a few counts of this clone. This rearrangement joins TRBV4-1 to TRBJ1-4, with D unresolved. Trimming took off 1 base at V and 5 bases at J, with 8 bases between the two ends. CDR1 is MGHRA, CDR2 YSYEKL, per germline. CDR3 length: 14 residues. The CDR3 coding sequence is TGCGCCAGCAGCCAAGCGGGGTTAAATGAAAAACTGTTTTTT. This encodes CASSQAGLNEKLFF.

The CDR3 loop reads CASIPAGGTASYEQYF. The CDR3, as DNA: TGTGCCAGCATACCTGCTGGGGGGACAGCCTCCTACGAGCAGTACTTC. The chain is built from TRBV7-8 and TRBJ2-7, with D maybe TRBD1 (7 bases). V lost 7 bases and J 0 bases, leaving 19 bases between the germline ends. This CDR3 has 16 residues. CDR1 is SGHVS, CDR2 FQNEAQ, per germline.

The rearrangement links TRBV6-1 to TRBJ1-5, with D perhaps TRBD1 (6 bases). The germline V gene encodes CDR1 MNHNS and CDR2 SASEGT. V lost 3 bases, J lost 0 bases, and 18 bases lay in between. This CDR3 region has 18 residues. CDR3 amino acids: CASSDRLGGLLSNQPQHF. The CDR3 nucleotides are TGTGCCAGCAGTGACAGATTGGGGGGGCTCCTTAGCAATCAGCCCCAGCATTTT.

J is TRBJ2-5 and V is TRBV7-2; 10 positions agree with TRBD2. The CDR3 has 19 residues. Germline lookup yields CDR1 SGHTA and CDR2 FQGNSA. V dropped 5 bases and J dropped 5; count of bases not matched to a gene: 20. The CDR3 reads CASSPFLGASGGARETQYF. DNA for the CDR3: TGTGCCAGCAGCCCTTTTTTGGGAGCGAGCGGGGGGGCCCGGGAGACCCAGTACTTC.

The V gene is TRBV7-3, the J gene TRBJ1-2; possible D gene TRBD1, 6 bases. V was pared by 5 bases and J by 4 bases, with 8 bases between. This CDR3 has 12 residues. CDR1 and CDR2 (germline): SGHTA, FQGTGA. The CDR3 is CASSLDSYGYTF. CDR3 in DNA: TGTGCCAGCAGCCTGGACAGCTATGGCTACACCTTC.

This clone came up once. The junction departs from the called germline gene at one end, perhaps through a read error. The rearrangement joins TRBV7-9 to TRBJ2-7; the match to TRBD1 covers 9 bases. Germline V gives CDR1 SEHNR, CDR2 FQNEAQ (reference sequence). The CDR3 sequence is 16 residues long. The CDR3 DNA is TGTTCCAGCAGCTTGGACACAGGGGGCATTCAGGAAGAGCAGTACTTC. This sequence encodes CSSSLDTGGIQEEQYF.

The V gene is TRBV28, the J gene TRBJ1-2; 9 bases map to TRBD1. Unmatched junction bases numbered 11, after V lost 5 bases and J lost 4 bases. The CDR3 runs to 16 residues. Germline assignment: CDR1 MDHEN and CDR2 SYDVKM. CDR3 nucleotide sequence: TGTGCCAGCAGTACAGGGGGCTCACCGAATTTCTATGGCTACACCTTC. Its protein product is CASSTGGSPNFYGYTF.

The J gene is TRBJ2-3, the V gene TRBV28; D is perhaps TRBD2 (5 bases). V was clipped by 4 bases and J by 2 bases, with 13 bases between them. The CDR3 has 15 amino acids. Germline lookup yields CDR1 MDHEN and CDR2 SYDVKM. The CDR3, as DNA: TGTGCCAGCAGTTCGCCAGCGGCCTCCACAGATACGCAGTATTTT. This gives the protein CASSSPAASTDTQYF.

The genes are TRBV7-2 and TRBJ2-7, with D possibly being TRBD2 (6 bases). The V and J ends lost 5 bases and 3 bases respectively, with 14 bases between them. The length of the CDR3 is 14 residues. CDR1 SGHTA and CDR2 FQGNSA come from the germline V gene. CDR3 amino acids: CASSPVGGYYEQYF. The CDR3 region has the DNA TGTGCCAGCAGCCCCGTCGGGGGATACTACGAGCAGTACTTC.

The J gene is TRBJ2-3, the V gene TRBV13; D ambiguous. The germline gives CDR1 PRHDT, CDR2 FYEKMQ (reference sequence). This CDR3 is 12 amino acids long. The ends were cut back, 1 base at V and 3 bases at J, with 2 bases in the middle. The CDR3 DNA reads TGTGCCAGCAGCTTAGCGACAGATACGCAGTATTTT. This codes for CASSLATDTQYF.

The chain couples TRBV4-1 to TRBJ2-5; no reliable D call. The CDR3 length is 15 residues. Germline V CDR1 and CDR2: MGHRA, YSYEKL. Trimming left V 2 bases short and J 2 bases short, with 12 bases between. The CDR3 region has the DNA TGCGCCAGCAGCCAATCGCGCAGGCTACAAGAGACCCAGTACTTC. Amino acid sequence: CASSQSRRLQETQYF.

The chain uses TRBV5-1 and TRBJ2-5; TRBD2 matches 11 bases. This CDR3 comprises 16 residues. The V and J ends lost 3 bases and 1 base, in that order; junction bases with no gene match: 5. Germline CDR1 SGHRS, CDR2 YFSETQ. The CDR3 DNA reads TGCGCCAGCAGCTCTCCTAGCGGGGGGACCCAAGAGACCCAGTACTTC. Translated: CASSSPSGGTQETQYF.

This clone was counted only a few times. This rearrangement joins TRBV10-3 to TRBJ1-6; 9 positions agree with TRBD1. The CDR3 covers 15 residues. Trimming took 3 bases from V and 9 from J; bases not matched to a gene: 6. CDR1 and CDR2 from the germline V gene are ENHRY and SYGVKD. The CDR3 reads CAISDPGQGGSPLHF. CDR3 DNA sequence: TGTGCCATCAGTGACCCGGGACAGGGAGGTTCACCCCTCCACTTT.

This clone has just one count. The junction and the germline gene differ at one end; a read error may be behind it. This sequence joins TRBV7-9 and TRBJ2-5; 9 bases map to TRBD1. CDR3 length: 14 amino acids. Germline-derived CDR1 and CDR2 are SEHNR and FQNEAQ (reference sequence). CDR3 residues: CSSSYRTGEETQYF. Written as DNA, the CDR3 is TGTTCCAGCAGTTACAGGACAGGGGAAGAGACCCAGTACTTC.

CDR3 residues: CASSATSGSLTDTQYF. CDR3 DNA sequence: TGTGCCAGCAGCGCCACTAGCGGGAGTTTAACAGATACGCAGTATTTT. The chain recombines TRBV9 with TRBJ2-3; 11 nucleotides match TRBD2. The CDR3 length is 16 residues. V shed 3 bases, J shed 3 bases, and the junction held 6 bases outside the gene matches. Germline-derived CDR1 and CDR2 are SGDLS and YYNGEE. Using reference TRBV9 and TRBJ2-3 for the parts outside the CDR3, the full variable domain is DSGVTQTPKHLITATGQRVTLRCSPRSGDLSVYWYQQSLDQGLQFLIQYYNGEERAKGNILERFSAQQFPDLHSELNLSSLELGDSALYFCASSATSGSLTDTQYFGPGTRLTVL.

This clone was detected only once. The CDR3 DNA reads as TGTGCCAGCAGCTCCTTTGGGGGGGGCGTTTACGAGCAGTACTTC. This encodes CASSSFGGGVYEQYF. The J gene is TRBJ2-7, the V gene TRBV7-2; possible D gene TRBD2, 7 bases. Germline V gene data show CDR1 as SGHTA and CDR2 as FQGNSA. There are 15 residues in the CDR3. Trimming pared 4 bases from V and 4 bases from J, leaving 17 bases between.

The chain links TRBV27 to TRBJ2-1; a possible D gene is TRBD1 (6 bases). V was clipped by 5 bases and J by 9 bases, with 14 bases between them. Germline V gene sequence: CDR1 MNHEY, CDR2 SMNVEV (reference sequence). There are 13 residues in the CDR3. CDR3 bases: TGTGCCAGCAGTCAGACAGGTTTCGGTGAGCAGTTCTTC. Translating gives CASSQTGFGEQFF.

The chain couples TRBV29-1 to TRBJ2-1, with 7 bases that match TRBD2. The junction had 4 bases not matched to a gene; V was cut back by 4 bases and J by 4 bases. Germline V gives CDR1 SQVTM, CDR2 ANQGSEA. This CDR3 region has 13 residues. The CDR3 bases are TGCAGCGTTGCTGGCGGGAGTTACAATGAGCAGTTCTTC. It encodes CSVAGGSYNEQFF.

The chain has TRBV7-8 and TRBJ2-7, with 8 bases fitting TRBD1. The germline CDR1 and CDR2 sequences are SGHVS and FQNEAQ. J was trimmed by 6 bases and V by 5 bases; bases with no gene match: 6. The CDR3 contains 13 residues. The CDR3 DNA reads TGTGCCAGCAGCCCGGGACAGGCCAGCGAGCAGTACTTC. Translation gives CASSPGQASEQYF.

The chain carries TRBV18 and TRBJ2-4; 8 bases line up with TRBD2. The ends lost 6 bases at V and 0 bases at J; junction bases unmatched: 7. Germline values: CDR1 KGHSH, CDR2 LQKENI. CDR3 size: 16 residues. The CDR3 bases are TGTGCCAGCTCTCCTCGGGGGGGCCTAGCCAAAAACATTCAGTACTTC. As protein: CASSPRGGLAKNIQYF.